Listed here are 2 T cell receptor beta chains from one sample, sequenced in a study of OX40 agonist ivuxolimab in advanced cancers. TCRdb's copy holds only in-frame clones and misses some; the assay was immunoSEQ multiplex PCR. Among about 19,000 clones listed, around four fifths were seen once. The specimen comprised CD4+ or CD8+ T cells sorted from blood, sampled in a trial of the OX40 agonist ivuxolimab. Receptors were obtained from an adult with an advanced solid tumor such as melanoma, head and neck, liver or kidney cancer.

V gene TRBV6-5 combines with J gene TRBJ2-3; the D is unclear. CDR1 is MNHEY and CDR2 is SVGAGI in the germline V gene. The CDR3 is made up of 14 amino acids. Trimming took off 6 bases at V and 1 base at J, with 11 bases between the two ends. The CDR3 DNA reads TGTGCCAGCAGGACCGCCTACGGCACAGATACGCAGTATTTT. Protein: CASRTAYGTDTQYF.

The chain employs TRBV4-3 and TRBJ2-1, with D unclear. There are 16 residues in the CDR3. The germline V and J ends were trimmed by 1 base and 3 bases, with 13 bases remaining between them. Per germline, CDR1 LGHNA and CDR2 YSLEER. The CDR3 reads CASSQALIAVYNEQFF. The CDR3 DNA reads TGCGCCAGCAGCCAAGCCTTAATTGCAGTCTACAATGAGCAGTTCTTC.